The rows below give T cell receptor beta chains drawn from one sample of a study of metastatic and nonmetastatic thyroid tumors. TCRdb recomputed clones from the PCR reads via MiXCR. The table lists about 24,000 clones, approximately 24% of them singletons. Sequencing was carried out using blood. The origin of the receptors is a male donor with papillary thyroid cancer or a benign thyroid nodule (not recorded which). Some clones in this sample may be carry-over from other donors' samples. Both conserved end residues are part of each CDR3. The order of the fields is CDR3 protein, CDR3 DNA, J gene, clone size, D gene, V gene. The D gene is left open where the match is weak. Clone sizes are given selectively: once, few, many, or a class where the clone is expanded.

CDR3aa: CASSLYPGEGIADTQYF; CDR3nt: TGTGCCAGCAGCTTATACCCCGGGGAGGGGATAGCAGATACGCAGTATTTT; j_gene: TRBJ2-3; abundance: many; d_gene: TRBD2; v_gene: TRBV11-3
CDR3aa: CASSPGTEGFSGANVLTF; CDR3nt: TGTGCCAGCTCACCAGGGACAGAGGGCTTCTCTGGGGCCAACGTCCTGACTTTC; j_gene: TRBJ2-6; abundance: many; d_gene: TRBD1; v_gene: TRBV18
CDR3aa: CASSLAGSDQPQHF; CDR3nt: TGCGCCAGCAGCTTGGCCGGCAGCGATCAGCCCCAGCATTTT; j_gene: TRBJ1-5; abundance: many; d_gene: .; v_gene: TRBV5-1
CDR3aa: CASSQPAGTGAETQYF; CDR3nt: TGTGCCAGCAGCCAGCCCGCCGGGACAGGGGCAGAGACCCAGTACTTC; j_gene: TRBJ2-5; abundance: many; d_gene: TRBD1; v_gene: TRBV3-1
CDR3aa: CASSPADGTSGRVINEQFF; CDR3nt: TGTGCCAGCAGCCCTGCCGACGGGACTAGCGGGAGGGTTATCAATGAGCAGTTCTTC; j_gene: TRBJ2-1; abundance: many; d_gene: TRBD2; v_gene: TRBV7-7
CDR3aa: CASSGLSGGWPGLLINEQFF; CDR3nt: TGTGCCAGCAGTGGTCTTTCGGGAGGATGGCCGGGACTCCTCATAAATGAGCAGTTCTTC; j_gene: TRBJ2-1; abundance: many; d_gene: TRBD2; v_gene: TRBV6-4
CDR3aa: CASNSSGAVGGRYEQFF; CDR3nt: TGTGCCAGCAACTCAAGCGGGGCGGTGGGGGGAAGGTATGAGCAGTTCTTC; j_gene: TRBJ2-1; abundance: few; d_gene: TRBD2; v_gene: TRBV7-8
CDR3aa: CASGPSAGDTEAFF; CDR3nt: TGTGCCAGCGGTCCATCAGCAGGAGACACTGAAGCTTTCTTT; j_gene: TRBJ1-1; abundance: many; d_gene: .; v_gene: TRBV2
CDR3aa: CASSLALGTEFF; CDR3nt: TGTGCCAGCAGCTTAGCGCTGGGGACGGAGTTCTTC; j_gene: TRBJ2-1; abundance: .; d_gene: .; v_gene: TRBV7-2
CDR3aa: CATSRDRGSTGELFF; CDR3nt: TGTGCCACCAGCAGAGATCGCGGTAGCACCGGGGAGCTGTTTTTT; j_gene: TRBJ2-2; abundance: few; d_gene: .; v_gene: TRBV15
CDR3aa: CASSLAGRNTGELFF; CDR3nt: TGTGCCAGCAGCCTAGCGGGGAGGAACACCGGGGAGCTGTTTTTT; j_gene: TRBJ2-2; abundance: many; d_gene: TRBD2; v_gene: TRBV5-4
CDR3aa: CASSSLSPDGYTF; CDR3nt: TGTGCCAGCAGCTCTCTTAGCCCGGATGGCTACACCTTC; j_gene: TRBJ1-2; abundance: .; d_gene: .; v_gene: TRBV7-9
CDR3aa: CASSYRSWGTRGGETQYF; CDR3nt: TGTGCCAGCAGTTACAGGTCTTGGGGAACAAGGGGGGGAGAGACACAGTACTTC; j_gene: TRBJ2-5; abundance: .; d_gene: .; v_gene: TRBV6-6
CDR3aa: CASSEENGTNQPQHF; CDR3nt: TGTGCCAGCAGTGAAGAGAACGGTACCAATCAGCCCCAGCATTTT; j_gene: TRBJ1-5; abundance: .; d_gene: .; v_gene: TRBV6-1
CDR3aa: CASSSDNNTEAFF; CDR3nt: TGTGCCAGCAGTTCTGACAATAACACTGAAGCTTTCTTT; j_gene: TRBJ1-1; abundance: .; d_gene: .; v_gene: TRBV6-1
CDR3aa: CASSGDRGREETQYF; CDR3nt: TGTGCCAGCAGTGGGGACAGGGGGCGCGAGGAGACCCAGTACTTC; j_gene: TRBJ2-5; abundance: once; d_gene: TRBD1; v_gene: TRBV6-1
CDR3aa: CASRPTGAGSYNSPLHF; CDR3nt: TGTGCCAGCAGGCCTACAGGGGCAGGGTCCTATAATTCACCCCTCCACTTT; j_gene: TRBJ1-6; abundance: many; d_gene: TRBD1; v_gene: TRBV6-1
CDR3aa: CVSSHSNTEAFF; CDR3nt: TGTGTCAGCAGTCACAGTAACACTGAAGCTTTCTTT; j_gene: TRBJ1-1; abundance: .; d_gene: .; v_gene: TRBV5-4
CDR3aa: CASSLVGGGWDEQFF; CDR3nt: TGTGCCAGCAGCTTAGTTGGCGGGGGCTGGGATGAGCAGTTCTTC; j_gene: TRBJ2-1; abundance: .; d_gene: .; v_gene: TRBV11-2
CDR3aa: CASSQDMAGRTPLHF; CDR3nt: TGTGCCAGCAGCCAAGATATGGCAGGGAGGACACCCCTCCACTTT; j_gene: TRBJ1-6; abundance: many; d_gene: .; v_gene: TRBV3-1
CDR3aa: CASGLVLGRFQETQYF; CDR3nt: TGTGCTAGTGGTTTGGTACTAGGGAGGTTCCAAGAGACCCAGTACTTC; j_gene: TRBJ2-5; abundance: many; d_gene: .; v_gene: TRBV12-5
CDR3aa: CASKRGYNEKLFF; CDR3nt: TGTGCCAGCAAGAGGGGATATAATGAAAAACTGTTTTTT; j_gene: TRBJ1-4; abundance: many; d_gene: .; v_gene: TRBV3-1
CDR3aa: CSASRQGGPYEQYF; CDR3nt: TGCAGTGCCAGCCGACAGGGTGGCCCCTACGAGCAGTACTTC; j_gene: TRBJ2-7; abundance: .; d_gene: TRBD1; v_gene: TRBV20-1
CDR3aa: CASSLTGMLDTQYF; CDR3nt: TGTGCCAGCAGTTTGACAGGGATGTTGGATACGCAGTATTTT; j_gene: TRBJ2-3; abundance: few; d_gene: TRBD1; v_gene: TRBV27
CDR3aa: CASLREGLNTAAFF; CDR3nt: TGTGCCAGCCTCCGGGAAGGGTTGAACACTGCAGCCTTCTTT; j_gene: TRBJ1-1; abundance: .; d_gene: .; v_gene: TRBV6-2/TRBV6-3
CDR3aa: CASSVGGQALANTGELFF; CDR3nt: TGTGCCAGCAGCGTAGGGGGACAGGCTTTAGCGAACACCGGGGAGCTGTTTTTT; j_gene: TRBJ2-2; abundance: .; d_gene: TRBD1; v_gene: TRBV9